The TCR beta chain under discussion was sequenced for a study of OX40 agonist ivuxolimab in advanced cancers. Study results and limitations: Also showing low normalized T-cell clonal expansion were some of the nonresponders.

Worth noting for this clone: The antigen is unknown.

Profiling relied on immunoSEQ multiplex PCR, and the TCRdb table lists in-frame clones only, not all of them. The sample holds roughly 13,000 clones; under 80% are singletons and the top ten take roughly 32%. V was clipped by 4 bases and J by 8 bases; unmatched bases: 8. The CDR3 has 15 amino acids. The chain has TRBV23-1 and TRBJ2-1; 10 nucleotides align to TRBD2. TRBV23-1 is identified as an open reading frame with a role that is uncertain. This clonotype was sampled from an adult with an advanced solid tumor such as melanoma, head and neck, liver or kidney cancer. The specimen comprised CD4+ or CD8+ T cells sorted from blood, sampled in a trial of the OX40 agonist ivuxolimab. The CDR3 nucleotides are TGCGCCAGCAGTCGTCTAGCGGGAGAACTGTATGAGCAGTTCTTC. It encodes CASSRLAGELYEQFF.